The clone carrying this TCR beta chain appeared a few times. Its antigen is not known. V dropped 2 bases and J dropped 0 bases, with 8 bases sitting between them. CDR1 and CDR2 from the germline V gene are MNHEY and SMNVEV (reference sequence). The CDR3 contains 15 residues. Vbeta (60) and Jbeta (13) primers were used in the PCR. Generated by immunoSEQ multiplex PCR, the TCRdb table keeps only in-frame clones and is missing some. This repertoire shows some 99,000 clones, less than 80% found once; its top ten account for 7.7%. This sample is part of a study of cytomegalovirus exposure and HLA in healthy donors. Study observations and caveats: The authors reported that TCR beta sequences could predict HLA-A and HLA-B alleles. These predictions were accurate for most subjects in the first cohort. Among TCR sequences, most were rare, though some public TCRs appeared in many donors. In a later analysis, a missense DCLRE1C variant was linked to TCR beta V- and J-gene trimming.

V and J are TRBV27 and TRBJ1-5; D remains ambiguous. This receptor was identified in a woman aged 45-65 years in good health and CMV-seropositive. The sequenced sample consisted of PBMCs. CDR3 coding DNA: TGTGCCAGCAGTTTAGAGTCCGATAGCAATCAGCCCCAGCATTTT. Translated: CASSLESDSNQPQHF.